Below, 14 T cell receptor beta chains from the same sample are listed, as sequenced in a study of cytotoxic CD8 clonotypes in ibrutinib-treated CLL (dated by TCRdb to the early 2020s). The time point label, as the study defines it: roughly 23 months on ibrutinib. Libraries were constructed by the immunoSEQ multiplex PCR assay. This immuneACCESS table, as held by TCRdb, lists in-frame sequences with V and J called but not all clones. Of the missing ones, under half trace to an unresolved V gene in checked studies; the others have no known cause. This sample holds some 100,000 clones; 55% to 75% were observed only once. Jointly, the top ten make up about 40% of the sample. The starting material was PBMCs, obtained after 24 months of ibrutinib treatment. The source is a human donor with chronic lymphocytic leukemia.

V usage is TRBV12-2 and J usage is TRBJ1-1; the table's D call TRBD1 went unverified against the DNA. TRBV12-2 represents a pseudogene. The CDR3 covers 15 residues. CDR3 sequence reads: CASRLMGQLNTEAFF. In DNA, the CDR3 is TGTGCAAGTCGCTTGATGGGACAGTTGAACACTGAAGCTTTCTTT.

J is TRBJ1-2 and V is TRBV19, with 7 bases identical to TRBD1. Trimming cost V 4 bases and J 8 bases; bases outside gene matches: 4. The CDR3 runs to 12 residues. Germline V gene lookup returns CDR1 LNHDA and CDR2 SQIVND (reference sequence). CDR3 in DNA: TGTGCCAGTAGTACAAACAGGGGCGGCTACACCTTC. Its protein is CASSTNRGGYTF.

The V call is TRBV4-1, the J call TRBJ2-7; D uncertain. Germline-derived CDR1 and CDR2 are MGHRA and YSYEKL. CDR3 length: 17 residues. V lost 0 bases to trimming and J lost 1 base, with 16 bases between them. For the CDR3, the DNA is TGCGCCAGCAGCCAAGAAGGGTCAGGTCGGGTTTCCTACGAGCAGTACTTC. Translation: CASSQEGSGRVSYEQYF.

The chain links TRBV29-1 to TRBJ2-3, with TRBD1 as a possible D gene (6 bases). This CDR3 has 13 amino acids. CDR1 SQVTM and CDR2 ANQGSEA come from the germline V gene. Trimming removed 7 bases at V and 4 bases at J, with 15 bases between. The CDR3 region has the DNA TGCAGCGCGTGGACAGAGAACGCAGATACGCAGTATTTT. Translated, it gives CSAWTENADTQYF.

The chain is built from TRBV7-6 and TRBJ2-3; 8 bases map to TRBD2. The ends lost 1 base at V and 3 bases at J; junction bases unmatched: 3. There are 15 residues in the CDR3. Germline V lookup: CDR1 SGHVS, CDR2 FNYEAQ. This CDR3 is CASSLVVAGTDTQYF. For the CDR3, the DNA is TGTGCCAGCAGCTTAGTGGTAGCGGGAACAGATACGCAGTATTTT. The variable domain in full, with the rest retrieved from reference TRBV7-6 and TRBJ2-3, is GAGVSQSPRYKVTKRGQDVALRCDPISGHVSLYWYRQALGQGPEFLTYFNYEAQQDKSGLPNDRFSAERPEGSISTLTIQRTEQRDSAMYRCASSLVVAGTDTQYFGPGTRLTVL.

This clone was counted a few times. The chain combines TRBV6-6 with TRBJ1-6; D not certain. Trimming took 7 bases from V and 6 from J, leaving 7 bases between them. The CDR3 has 12 residues. Per germline, CDR1 MNHNY and CDR2 SVGAGI (reference sequence). The CDR3 loop is CASKGSNSPLHF. The CDR3 DNA follows: TGTGCCAGCAAGGGAAGTAATTCACCCCTCCACTTT.

In this sample, this clone turned up a few times. The gene calls are TRBV25-1 and TRBJ2-7, with a weak D call TRBD1 (5 bases). The CDR3 spans 15 residues. Germline V gene lookup returns CDR1 MGHDK and CDR2 SYGVNS. V was pared by 4 bases and J by 0 bases, with 13 bases between. The CDR3 DNA follows: TGTGCCAGCAGTGCCCGACAGTCCTTCTCCTACGAGCAGTACTTC. Translated, it gives CASSARQSFSYEQYF.

This clone was counted between two and nine times. The rearrangement links TRBV25-1 to TRBJ1-2; 7 nucleotides line up with TRBD1. V was pared by 4 bases and J by 8 bases, with 7 bases of the junction left unmatched. CDR1 is MGHDK, CDR2 SYGVNS, per germline. This CDR3 comprises 13 residues. In nucleotides, the CDR3 is TGTGCCAGCAGTGCATTCACAGGGGAAGGCTACACCTTC. Translated: CASSAFTGEGYTF.

The V gene is TRBV29-1, the J gene TRBJ2-1; D perhaps matches TRBD2 (6 bases). The V end was cut by 5 bases, the J end by 2 bases, with 16 bases between. The CDR3 contains 15 residues. Germline-derived CDR1 and CDR2 are SQVTM and ANQGSEA. CDR3 bases: TGCAGCGTTACCCGGGACTCCCCCGCCTACAATGAGCAGTTCTTC. This codes for CSVTRDSPAYNEQFF.

The V and J genes are TRBV30 and TRBJ1-6; D is unclear. The CDR3 covers 14 residues. Germline lookup yields CDR1 GTSNPN and CDR2 SVGIG (reference sequence). V gave up 4 bases and J gave up 1 base, with 8 bases separating them. CDR3 coding DNA: TGTGCCTGGACTGCGGGGTCCTATAATTCACCCCTCCACTTT. It specifies CAWTAGSYNSPLHF.

This clone qualifies as medium-sized. CDR3: CASSIISPAIFSGNTIYF. The CDR3 nucleotides are TGTGCCAGCAGCATTATCTCCCCGGCCATCTTCTCTGGAAACACCATATATTTT. V is TRBV7-2 and J is TRBJ1-3; no firm D call. In germline, CDR1 is SGHTA, CDR2 FQGNSA. The germline V and J ends were trimmed by 5 bases and 0 bases, with 20 bases remaining between them. This CDR3 has 18 amino acids.

The table lists this clone with many counts. The chain combines TRBV18 with TRBJ1-1; D call uncertain. V was shortened by 3 bases and J by 0 bases, with 2 bases between the two germline ends. Germline loops: CDR1 KGHSH, CDR2 LQKENI. The CDR3 runs to 12 residues. The CDR3 reads CASSPLNTEAFF. The CDR3 nucleotides are TGTGCCAGCTCACCGCTGAACACTGAAGCTTTCTTT.

The rearrangement joins TRBV10-3 to TRBJ2-2, with 11 bases fitting TRBD1. V dropped 4 bases and J dropped 5; count of bases not matched to a gene: 3. Germline CDR1 and CDR2: ENHRY and SYGVKD. The length of the CDR3 is 15 residues. The CDR3 is CAISAGQGATGELFF. CDR3 nucleotide sequence: TGTGCCATCAGTGCAGGACAGGGGGCGACCGGGGAGCTGTTTTTT.

V is TRBV10-3 and J is TRBJ2-7; D gene ambiguous. This CDR3 is built from 15 residues. Germline assignment: CDR1 ENHRY and CDR2 SYGVKD. Deletions cut 2 bases from V and 2 bases from J, with 13 bases between. Here the CDR3 DNA reads TGTGCCATCAGTGAGAATGAGGCCCCACCCTACGAGCAGTACTTC. Its translation is CAISENEAPPYEQYF.